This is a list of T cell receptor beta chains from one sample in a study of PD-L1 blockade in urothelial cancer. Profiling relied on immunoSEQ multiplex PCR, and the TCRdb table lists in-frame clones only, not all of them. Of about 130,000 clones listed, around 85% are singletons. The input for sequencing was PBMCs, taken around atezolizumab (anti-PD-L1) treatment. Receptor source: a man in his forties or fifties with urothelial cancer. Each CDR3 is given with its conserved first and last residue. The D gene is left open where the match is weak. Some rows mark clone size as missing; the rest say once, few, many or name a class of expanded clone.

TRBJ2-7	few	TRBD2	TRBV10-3	TGTGCCATCAGTGATCAAGCGGGAGGGCCCTACGAGCAGTACTTC	CAISDQAGGPYEQYF
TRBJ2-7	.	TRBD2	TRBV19	TGTGCCAGTAGTATGGGACTAGCGGAGACCTACGAGCAGTACTTC	CASSMGLAETYEQYF
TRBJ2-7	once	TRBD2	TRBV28	TGTGCCAGCAATACCATAAAGGCTAGCGGGAGTTACTACGAGCAGTACTTC	CASNTIKASGSYYEQYF
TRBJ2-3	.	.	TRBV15	TGTGCCACCACCCCGACCTTGACTAGCACAGATACGCAGTATTTT	CATTPTLTSTDTQYF
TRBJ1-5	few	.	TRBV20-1	TGCAGTGCTAGCCAGGGTCCCCAGCATTTT	CSASQGPQHF
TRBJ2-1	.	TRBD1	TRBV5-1	TGCGCCAGCAGCCCGGACAGGGTTAGCCCCTACAATGAGCAGTTCTTC	CASSPDRVSPYNEQFF
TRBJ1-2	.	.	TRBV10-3	TGTGCCATCAGTGACCAACAGGACAGCTATGGCTACACCTTC	CAISDQQDSYGYTF
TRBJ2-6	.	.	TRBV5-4	TGTGCCAGCAGTTCACAGGGCTCTGGGGCCAACGTCCTGACTTTC	CASSSQGSGANVLTF
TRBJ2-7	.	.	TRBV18	TGTGCCAGCTCACCACCGGACACATCCTACGAGCAGTACTTC	CASSPPDTSYEQYF
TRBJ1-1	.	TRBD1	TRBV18	TGTGCCAGCTCACGGACAGGGGATAACAGCGAAGCTTTCTTT	CASSRTGDNSEAFF
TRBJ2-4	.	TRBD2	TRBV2	TGTGCCAGCAGGGGGACTAGCGGGAGTCCGGGGTACTTC	CASRGTSGSPGYF
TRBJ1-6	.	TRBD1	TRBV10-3	TGTGCCATCAGTCCGACAGGGCGAAGTTCACCCCTCCACTTT	CAISPTGRSSPLHF
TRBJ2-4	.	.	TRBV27	TGTGCCAGCAGTTTTGGAGGGAGAAACATTCAGTACTTC	CASSFGGRNIQYF
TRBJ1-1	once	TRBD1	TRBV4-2	TGTGCCAGCAGCCAAAGTGGGCATACAGGGGGCGGGGGGAACACTGAAGCTTTCTTT	CASSQSGHTGGGGNTEAFF
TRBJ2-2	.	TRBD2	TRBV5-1	TGCGCCAGCAGCTTGATCCTAGCGGGACCAACCGGGGAGCTGTTTTTT	CASSLILAGPTGELFF
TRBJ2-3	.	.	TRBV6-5	TGTGCCAGCAAATCGACAGACCCCTGGTATTTT	CASKSTDPWYF
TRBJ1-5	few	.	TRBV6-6	TGTGCCAGCAGTCAATCGGACAGTAATCAGCCCCAGCATTTT	CASSQSDSNQPQHF
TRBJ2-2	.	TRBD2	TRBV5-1	TGCGCCAGCAGCTTAAGCGGGAGGGACACCGGGGAGCTGTTTTTT	CASSLSGRDTGELFF
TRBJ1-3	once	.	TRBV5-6	TGTGCCAGCAGCCAGCTGGAGGGTGGGAACACCATATATTTT	CASSQLEGGNTIYF
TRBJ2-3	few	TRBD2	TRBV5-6	TGTGCCAGCAGCTTACCGGGACTAGCGGCGGTCACAGATACGCAGTATTTT	CASSLPGLAAVTDTQYF
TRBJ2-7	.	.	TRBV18	TGTGCCAGCTCACCACCGAGCCTATACGAGCAGTACTTC	CASSPPSLYEQYF
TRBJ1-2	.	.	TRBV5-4	TGTGCCAGCAGCTTGTCGGGGGGCGAGAGTAACTATGGCTACACCTTC	CASSLSGGESNYGYTF
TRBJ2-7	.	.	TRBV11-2	TGTGCCAGCAGCTACTTCTACGAGCAGTACTTC	CASSYFYEQYF
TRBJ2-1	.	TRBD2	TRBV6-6	TGTGCCAGCACCAGAAAGGGGAGCGGGAGTACCTATGAGCAGTTCTTC	CASTRKGSGSTYEQFF
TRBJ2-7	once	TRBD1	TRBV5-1	TGCGCCAGCAGCCAAGGCGACAGGGCCGTCTACGAGCAGTACTTC	CASSQGDRAVYEQYF
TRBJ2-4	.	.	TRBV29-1	TGCAGCGTTGTAGTTCCGAAAAACATTCAGTACTTC	CSVVVPKNIQYF
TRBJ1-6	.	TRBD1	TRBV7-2	TGTGCCAGCAGTCACGTTCGACAGGGTTCACCCCTCCACTTT	CASSHVRQGSPLHF
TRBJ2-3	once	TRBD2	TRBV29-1	TGCAGCGTTCAACGCGGACTAGAGGCAGATACGCAGTATTTT	CSVQRGLEADTQYF
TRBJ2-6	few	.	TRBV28	TGTGCCAGCAGTTTTTCGGGTCGGCACTCTGGGGCCAACGTCCTGACTTTC	CASSFSGRHSGANVLTF
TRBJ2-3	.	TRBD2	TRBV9	TGTGCCAGCAGCGCCTTAGCGGGACTGACCACAGATACGCAGTATTTT	CASSALAGLTTDTQYF
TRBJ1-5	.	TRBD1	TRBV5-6	TGTGCCAGCAGCCACAGGGGGCCGGGACAGCCCCAGCATTTT	CASSHRGPGQPQHF
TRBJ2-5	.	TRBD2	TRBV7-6	TGTGCCAGCAGCTACCCTCTAACTAGCGAAGAGACCCAGTACTTC	CASSYPLTSEETQYF
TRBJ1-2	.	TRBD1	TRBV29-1	TGCAGCGTTCGGGGACAGGGCAATGGCTACACCTTC	CSVRGQGNGYTF
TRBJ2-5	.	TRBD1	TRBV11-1	TGTGCCAGCAGCGACAGGGGGCGGGGGGAGACCCAGTACTTC	CASSDRGRGETQYF
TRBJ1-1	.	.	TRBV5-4	TGTGCCAGCCAAGCGGGGTACTTCACTGAAGCTTTCTTT	CASQAGYFTEAFF
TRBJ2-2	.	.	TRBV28	TGTGCCAGCAGTTTAAGGGGGCCCGCCCGCGGGGTGAACACCGGGGAGCTGTTTTTT	CASSLRGPARGVNTGELFF
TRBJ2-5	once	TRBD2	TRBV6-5	TGTGCCAGCAGCCAACGACTAGCGGGAGGGGGGACCCAGTACTTC	CASSQRLAGGGTQYF
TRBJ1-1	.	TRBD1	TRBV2	TGTGCCAGCAGAAAGGGACAGCACATGAACACTGAAGCTTTCTTT	CASRKGQHMNTEAFF
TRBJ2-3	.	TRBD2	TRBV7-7	TGTGCTAGCAGAAAACTAGCGGGGGATACGCAGTATTTT	CASRKLAGDTQYF
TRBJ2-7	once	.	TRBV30	TGTGCCTGGAGTAGCGGAATAAACTACGAGCAGTACTTC	CAWSSGINYEQYF
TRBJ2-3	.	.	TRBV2	TGTGCCAGCAGTGAATCCGCAGTAGCGGCAGATACGCAGTATTTT	CASSESAVAADTQYF
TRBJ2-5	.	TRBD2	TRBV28	TGTGCCAGCAGCACTAGCGGGAGATTGGAGACCCAGTACTTC	CASSTSGRLETQYF
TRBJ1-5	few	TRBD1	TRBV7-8	TGTGCCAGCAGCCCCCGGTGGGACAGAGTCAATCAGCCCCAGCATTTT	CASSPRWDRVNQPQHF
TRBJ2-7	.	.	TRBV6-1	TGTGCCCCCAGCGACCTATGGACCTACGAGCAGTACTTC	CAPSDLWTYEQYF
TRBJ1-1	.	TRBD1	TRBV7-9	TGTGCCAGCAGCCCTGGGACAGGGAGCACTGAAGCTTTCTTT	CASSPGTGSTEAFF
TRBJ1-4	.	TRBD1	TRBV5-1	TGCGCCAGCAGCAGACAGGGGGCTGAAAAACTGTTTTTT	CASSRQGAEKLFF
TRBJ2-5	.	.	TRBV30	TGTGCCTGGAGTGTAAGGGGAGAGACCCAGTACTTC	CAWSVRGETQYF
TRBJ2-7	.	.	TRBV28	TGTGCCAGCACCACGACAAGTCGACCCCAGTACTTC	CASTTTSRPQYF
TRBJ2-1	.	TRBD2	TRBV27	TGTGCCACAACTAGCGGATACAATGAGCAGTTCTTC	CATTSGYNEQFF
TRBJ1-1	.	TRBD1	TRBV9	TGTGCCAGCAGCGTAGCTGACAGGGGCACTGAAGCTTTCTTT	CASSVADRGTEAFF
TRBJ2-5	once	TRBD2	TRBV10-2	TGCGCCAGCAGTGAGCGGGGGGGAAGATGGGAGACCCAGTACTTC	CASSERGGRWETQYF
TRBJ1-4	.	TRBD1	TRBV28	TGTGCCAGCAGTTTAACAGGGGGTGAAAAACTGTTTTTT	CASSLTGGEKLFF
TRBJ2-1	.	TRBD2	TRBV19	TGTGCCAGTAGTAAAACCGGGACTAGCGGTTACAATGAGCAGTTCTTC	CASSKTGTSGYNEQFF
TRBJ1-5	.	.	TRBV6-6	TGTGCCAGCAGAGCCGACAGAGGCAGTCAGCCCCAGCATTTT	CASRADRGSQPQHF
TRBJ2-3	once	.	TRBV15	TGTGCCACCAGCAGTGCAGGGGTCACAGATACGCAGTATTTT	CATSSAGVTDTQYF
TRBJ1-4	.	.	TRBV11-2	TGTGCCAGCAGCTGGGCCAATGAAAAACTGTTTTTT	CASSWANEKLFF
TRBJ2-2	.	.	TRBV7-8	TGTGCCAGCAGCTCTGACCGCTCGGGAGTAGGCACCGGGGAGCTGTTTTTT	CASSSDRSGVGTGELFF
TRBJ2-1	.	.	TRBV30	TGTGCCTGGACGGCTTCAGGGGATGAGCAGTTCTTC	CAWTASGDEQFF
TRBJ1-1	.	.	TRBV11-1	TGTGCCAGCAGCACGACAGAGAACACTGAAGCTTTCTTT	CASSTTENTEAFF